Shown below are 21 T cell receptor beta chains from a single sample sequenced in a study of control samples from healthy donors and cancer patients. Assay: immunoSEQ multiplex PCR; the TCRdb copy retains only in-frame clones and omits some. Of 95,000 to 110,000 clones detected, approximately 90% appear once; the ten largest clones hold approximately 19%. The specimen sequenced was PBMCs. These receptors were obtained from a man in his 60s with lung cancer.

The chain employs TRBV5-3 and TRBJ2-5; 8 nucleotides align to TRBD1. TRBV5-3 is given ORF status, its function remaining uncertain. This CDR3 is 14 amino acids long. With 1 base clipped from V and 5 bases from J, the junction kept 4 bases outside the gene matches. CDR3 sequence: CARSLPRGRETQYF. CDR3 nucleotide sequence: TGTGCCAGAAGCTTGCCCAGGGGGCGCGAGACCCAGTACTTC.

The CDR3 protein is CASSYGQNNQPQHF. CDR3 DNA: TGTGCCAGCAGTTACGGACAGAACAATCAGCCCCAGCATTTT. J is TRBJ1-5 and V is TRBV6-5, with D perhaps TRBD1 (6 bases). The germline CDR1 and CDR2 sequences are MNHEY and SVGAGI. Trimming stripped 2 bases from V and 3 bases from J, with 8 bases between. There are 14 residues in the CDR3.

This sequence joins TRBV7-3 and TRBJ1-1; D unclear. The CDR3 has 13 amino acids. Germline V CDR1 and CDR2: SGHTA, FQGTGA. Trimming cost V 4 bases and J 2 bases, with 8 bases left between them. CDR3 coding DNA: TGTGCCAGCAGCTATGGGGTCAACACTGAAGCTTTCTTT. Translated: CASSYGVNTEAFF.

This chain joins TRBV6-6 and TRBJ2-3, with D maybe TRBD2 (5 bases). Germline V gene data show CDR1 as MNHNY and CDR2 as SVGAGI (reference sequence). The CDR3 totals 15 residues. Trimming took off 0 bases at V and 2 bases at J, with 9 bases between the two ends. The CDR3 DNA is TGTGCCAGCAGTTACTCTGGCGGGCTCACAGATACGCAGTATTTT. Translated, it gives CASSYSGGLTDTQYF.

V usage is TRBV2 and J usage is TRBJ2-3; 7 bases map to TRBD2. The CDR3 length is 14 residues. Looked up from germline, CDR1 is SNHLY and CDR2 is FYNNEI. After removal of 10 bases from V and 3 bases from J, the junction contained 10 bases not matched to a gene. DNA for the CDR3: TGTGCCACCAGCCAGGGTAGCGGGACAGATACGCAGTATTTT. Translated, it gives CATSQGSGTDTQYF.

The V call is TRBV7-9, the J call TRBJ2-4; D perhaps matches TRBD1 (5 bases). CDR3 length: 18 residues. Germline CDR1 SEHNR, CDR2 FQNEAQ (reference sequence). Trimming took off 1 base at V and 7 bases at J, with 23 bases between the two ends. The CDR3 DNA sequence: TGTGCCAGCAGCTTAGGCCCAGGAAGGGGCCAGTTGGCTAACATTCAGTACTTC. Protein: CASSLGPGRGQLANIQYF.

This clone has more than one count but fewer than ten. V gene TRBV5-1 combines with J gene TRBJ2-2, with D unresolved. Trimming took 5 bases from V and 4 from J, leaving 9 bases between them. This CDR3 spans 13 amino acids. Germline CDR1 is SGHRS and CDR2 is YFSETQ. In DNA, the CDR3 is TGCGCCAGCAGGCCTACAATCACCGGGGAGCTGTTTTTT. Protein: CASRPTITGELFF.

This clone was counted a single time. The chain is built from TRBV13 and TRBJ2-2; tentatively, D is TRBD2 (5 bases). This CDR3 region has 16 residues. Per germline, CDR1 PRHDT and CDR2 FYEKMQ (reference sequence). Deletions cut 1 base from V and 0 bases from J, with 9 bases between. DNA of the CDR3: TGTGCCAGCAGCTTAGCGGGGATTACGAACACCGGGGAGCTGTTTTTT. Residues: CASSLAGITNTGELFF. Full variable domain (remainder filled in from reference TRBV13 and TRBJ2-2): AAGVIQSPRHLIKEKRETATLKCYPIPRHDTVYWYQQGPGQDPQFLISFYEKMQSDKGSIPDRFSAQQFSDYHSELNMSSLELGDSALYFCASSLAGITNTGELFFGEGSRLTVL.

The chain employs TRBV7-3 and TRBJ2-1; weak D call: TRBD2 (6 bases). V lost 5 bases and J lost 3, with 17 bases in between. The CDR3 is made up of 16 amino acids. Germline loops: CDR1 SGHTA, CDR2 FQGTGA. The CDR3 DNA is TGTGCCAGCAGCCCTTCAGCGGGTCCATACTACAATGAGCAGTTCTTC. It codes for CASSPSAGPYYNEQFF.

V gene TRBV9 combines with J gene TRBJ1-4; 8 bases are shared with TRBD1. Unmatched junction bases numbered 4, after V lost 3 bases and J lost 3 bases. This CDR3 has 15 amino acids. From germline, CDR1 is SGDLS and CDR2 YYNGEE. This CDR3 reads CASSDGQGSNEKLFF. The CDR3 DNA follows: TGTGCCAGCAGCGACGGACAGGGCTCTAATGAAAAACTGTTTTTT. Complete variable domain (other parts from reference TRBV9 and TRBJ1-4): DSGVTQTPKHLITATGQRVTLRCSPRSGDLSVYWYQQSLDQGLQFLIQYYNGEERAKGNILERFSAQQFPDLHSELNLSSLELGDSALYFCASSDGQGSNEKLFFGSGTQLSVL.

The chain recombines TRBV18 with TRBJ2-3; 7 positions agree with TRBD1. The CDR3 runs 16 residues. In germline, CDR1 is KGHSH, CDR2 LQKENI. J was trimmed by 2 bases and V by 0 bases; bases with no gene match: 5. This CDR3 reads CASSPPRDRLTDTQYF. DNA for the CDR3: TGTGCCAGCTCACCACCCCGGGACAGACTCACAGATACGCAGTATTTT.

V usage is TRBV5-1 and J usage is TRBJ2-5; D is unclear. CDR3 size: 13 residues. CDR1 and CDR2 from the germline V gene are SGHRS and YFSETQ. Trimming cost V 2 bases and J 4 bases, with 9 bases left between them. In DNA form, the CDR3 reads TGCGCCAGCAGCTTCCGGTCTGGAGAGACCCAGTACTTC. Translated, it gives CASSFRSGETQYF. Based on the CDR3 plus reference TRBV5-1 and TRBJ2-5, the full variable domain is KAGVTQTPRYLIKTRGQQVTLSCSPISGHRSVSWYQQTPGQGLQFLFEYFSETQRNKGNFPGRFSGRQFSNSRSEMNVSTLELGDSALYLCASSFRSGETQYFGPGTRLLVL.

The rearrangement joins TRBV20-1 to TRBJ2-3; no reliable D call. The CDR3 is 11 residues long. Per the germline V gene, CDR1 is DFQATT and CDR2 is SNEGSKA (reference sequence). The CDR3 loop reads CSYVLADTQYF. The DNA for the CDR3 is TGCAGCTATGTTCTGGCAGATACGCAGTATTTT.

The chain couples TRBV5-4 to TRBJ1-2, with D uncertain. There are 13 residues in the CDR3. Germline assignment: CDR1 SGHNT and CDR2 YYREEE (reference sequence). Between the trimmed V and J ends, which lost 0 bases and 4 bases, there was a span of 7 bases. The DNA of the CDR3 is TGTGCCAGCAGCTTGGGTGATTTCTATGGCTACACCTTC. This codes for CASSLGDFYGYTF.

This clone was seen more than once but under ten times. The rearrangement links TRBV2 to TRBJ1-5; D ambiguous. The germline V gene encodes CDR1 SNHLY and CDR2 FYNNEI. CDR3 length: 16 residues. The V gene lost 5 bases and the J gene lost 2 bases, with 16 bases spanning the gap. The CDR3: CASSIQHGAGNQPQHF. CDR3 sequence (DNA): TGTGCCAGCAGTATCCAGCACGGAGCGGGCAATCAGCCCCAGCATTTT.

This sequence joins TRBV4-1 and TRBJ2-3; D is unresolved. V was cut by 0 bases and J by 5 bases, with 6 bases left in between. Germline V gene lookup returns CDR1 MGHRA and CDR2 YSYEKL. This CDR3 is 13 amino acids long. The CDR3, as DNA: TGCGCCAGCAGCCAAGATTCTCAAGATACGCAGTATTTT. It translates to CASSQDSQDTQYF.

The V call is TRBV5-1, the J call TRBJ1-6, with 10 bases lining up with TRBD1. This CDR3 region has 17 residues. Trimming at V came to 0 bases and at J to 10 bases, leaving 10 bases not matched to a gene. Germline V lookup: CDR1 SGHRS, CDR2 YFSETQ. This chain's CDR3 is CASSLGQGAGLRSPLHF. In DNA form, the CDR3 reads TGCGCCAGCAGCTTGGGACAGGGGGCCGGACTTCGCTCACCCCTCCACTTT.

The chain is built from TRBV6-5 and TRBJ2-4; tentatively, D is TRBD2 (6 bases). Deletions cut 6 bases from V and 8 bases from J, with 8 bases between. The CDR3 consists of 11 residues. CDR1 MNHEY and CDR2 SVGAGI come from the germline V gene. Written as DNA, the CDR3 is TGTGCCAGCAGGGAGGGATACATTCAGTACTTC. This codes for CASREGYIQYF.

V usage is TRBV4-1 and J usage is TRBJ1-6; D is perhaps TRBD1 (6 bases). This CDR3 contains 14 residues. Trimming shortened V by 5 bases and J by 6 bases, and 11 bases separated the two germline ends. In germline, CDR1 is MGHRA, CDR2 YSYEKL. CDR3 coding DNA: TGCGCCAGCAGCGATAGGACAGCTAATTCACCCCTCCACTTT. It yields the protein CASSDRTANSPLHF.

In its sample, this clone was seen a few times. This chain joins TRBV28 and TRBJ2-5; 7 bases align to TRBD1. Germline V CDR1 and CDR2: MDHEN, SYDVKM. V shed 4 bases and J 4 bases; nucleotides not matched to a gene: 6. This CDR3 is built from 14 residues. The CDR3 sequence is CASSSPGTVETQYF. CDR3 coding DNA: TGTGCCAGCAGTTCCCCCGGGACAGTAGAGACCCAGTACTTC.

The CDR3 nucleotides read TGTGCCAGCAGCTTAAGGGGCAATGAGCAGTTCTTC. This codes for CASSLRGNEQFF. The rearrangement joins TRBV7-2 to TRBJ2-1; TRBD1 is a possible D gene (5 bases). CDR3 size: 12 residues. Trimming took off 2 bases at V and 6 bases at J, with 5 bases between the two ends. Germline loops: CDR1 SGHTA, CDR2 FQGNSA.